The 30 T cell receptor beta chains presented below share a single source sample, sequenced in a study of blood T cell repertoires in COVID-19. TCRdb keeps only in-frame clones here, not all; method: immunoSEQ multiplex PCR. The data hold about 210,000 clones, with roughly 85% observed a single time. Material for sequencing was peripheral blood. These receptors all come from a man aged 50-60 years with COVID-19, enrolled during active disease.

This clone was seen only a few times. CDR3: CASSLDLRDEQYF. Written as DNA, the CDR3 is TGTGCCAGCAGCTTAGATCTGCGGGACGAGCAGTACTTC. The chain is built from TRBV7-8 and TRBJ2-7; a weak D match, TRBD2 (5 bases). The germline CDR1 and CDR2 sequences are SGHVS and FQNEAQ. V gave up 1 base and J gave up 5 bases, with 9 bases separating them. This CDR3 has 13 residues.

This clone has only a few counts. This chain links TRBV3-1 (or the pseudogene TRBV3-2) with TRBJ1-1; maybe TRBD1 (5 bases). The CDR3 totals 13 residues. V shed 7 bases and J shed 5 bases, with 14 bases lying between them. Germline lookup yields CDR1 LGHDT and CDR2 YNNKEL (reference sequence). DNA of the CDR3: TGTGCCAGCACCTATATGGGGGGTACTGAAGCTTTCTTT. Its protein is CASTYMGGTEAFF.

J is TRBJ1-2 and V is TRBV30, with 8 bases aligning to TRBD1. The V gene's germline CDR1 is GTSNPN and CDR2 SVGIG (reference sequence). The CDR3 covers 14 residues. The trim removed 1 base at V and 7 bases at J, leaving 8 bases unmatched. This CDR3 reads CAWSGSGGGSGYTF. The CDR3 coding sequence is TGTGCCTGGAGTGGATCAGGGGGCGGGTCTGGCTACACCTTC.

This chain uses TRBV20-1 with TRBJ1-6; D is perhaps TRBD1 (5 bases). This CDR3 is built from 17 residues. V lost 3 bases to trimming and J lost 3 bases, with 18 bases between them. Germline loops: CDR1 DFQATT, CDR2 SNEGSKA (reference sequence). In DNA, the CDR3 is TGCAGTGCTAGTAGTATTGCGGGGCAGGGCTATAATTCACCCCTCCACTTT. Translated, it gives CSASSIAGQGYNSPLHF.

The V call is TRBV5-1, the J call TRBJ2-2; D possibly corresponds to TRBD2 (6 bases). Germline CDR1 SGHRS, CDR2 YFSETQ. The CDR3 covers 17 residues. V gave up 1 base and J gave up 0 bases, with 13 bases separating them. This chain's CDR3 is CASSLRSGEANTGELFF. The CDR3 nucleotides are TGCGCCAGCAGCTTGCGGTCCGGGGAGGCGAACACCGGGGAGCTGTTTTTT.

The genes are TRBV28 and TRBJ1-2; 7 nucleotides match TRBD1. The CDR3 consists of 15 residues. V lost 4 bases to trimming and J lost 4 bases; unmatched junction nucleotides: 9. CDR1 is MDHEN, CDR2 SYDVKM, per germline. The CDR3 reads CASSYSTGPIYGYTF. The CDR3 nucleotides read TGTGCCAGCAGTTACTCGACAGGGCCTATCTATGGCTACACCTTC.

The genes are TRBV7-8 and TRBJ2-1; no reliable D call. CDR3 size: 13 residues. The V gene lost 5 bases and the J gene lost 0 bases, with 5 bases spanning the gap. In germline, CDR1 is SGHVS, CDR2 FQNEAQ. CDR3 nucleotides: TGTGCCAGCAGCCTCAGCTCCTACAATGAGCAGTTCTTC. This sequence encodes CASSLSSYNEQFF.

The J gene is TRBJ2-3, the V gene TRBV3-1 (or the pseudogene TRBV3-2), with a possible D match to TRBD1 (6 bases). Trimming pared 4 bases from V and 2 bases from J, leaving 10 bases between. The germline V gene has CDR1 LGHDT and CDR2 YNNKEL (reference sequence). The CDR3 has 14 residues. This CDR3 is CASSPDSYTDTQYF. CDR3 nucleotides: TGTGCCAGCAGCCCGGACAGTTACACAGATACGCAGTATTTT.

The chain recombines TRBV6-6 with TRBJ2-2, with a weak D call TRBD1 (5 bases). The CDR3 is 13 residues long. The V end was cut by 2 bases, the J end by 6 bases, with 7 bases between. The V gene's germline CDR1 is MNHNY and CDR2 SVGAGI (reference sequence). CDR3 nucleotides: TGTGCCAGCAGTTACGGGGCGGCCGGGGAGCTGTTTTTT. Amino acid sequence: CASSYGAAGELFF.

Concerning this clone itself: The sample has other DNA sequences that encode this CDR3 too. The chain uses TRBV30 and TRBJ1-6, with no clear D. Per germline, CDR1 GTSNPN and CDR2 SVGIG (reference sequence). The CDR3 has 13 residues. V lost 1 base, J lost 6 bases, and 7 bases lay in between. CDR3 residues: CAWSGTGNSPLHF. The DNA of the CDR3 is TGTGCCTGGAGTGGGACTGGTAATTCACCCCTCCACTTT. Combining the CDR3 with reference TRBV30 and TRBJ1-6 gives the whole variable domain SQTIHQWPATLVQPVGSPLSLECTVEGTSNPNLYWYRQAAGRGLQLLFYSVGIGQISSEVPQNLSASRPQDRQFILSSKKLLLSDSGFYLCAWSGTGNSPLHFGNGTRLTVT.

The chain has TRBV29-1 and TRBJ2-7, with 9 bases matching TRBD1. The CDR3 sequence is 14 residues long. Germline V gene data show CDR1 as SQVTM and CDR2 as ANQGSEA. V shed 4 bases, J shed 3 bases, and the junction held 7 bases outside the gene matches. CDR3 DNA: TGCAGCGTTGTTTATGGGACAGGGAACTACGAGCAGTACTTC. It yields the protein CSVVYGTGNYEQYF.

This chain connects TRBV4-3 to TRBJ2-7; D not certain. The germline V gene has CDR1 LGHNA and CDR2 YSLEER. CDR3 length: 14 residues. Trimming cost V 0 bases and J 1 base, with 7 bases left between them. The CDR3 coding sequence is TGCGCCAGCAGCCAAGAAGGCGGTTCCTACGAGCAGTACTTC. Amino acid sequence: CASSQEGGSYEQYF.

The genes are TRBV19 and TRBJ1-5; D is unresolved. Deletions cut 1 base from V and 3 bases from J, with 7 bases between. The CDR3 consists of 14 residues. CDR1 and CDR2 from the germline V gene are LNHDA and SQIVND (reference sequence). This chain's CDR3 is CASSIATNNQPQHF. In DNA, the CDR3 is TGTGCCAGTAGTATAGCGACTAACAATCAGCCCCAGCATTTT.

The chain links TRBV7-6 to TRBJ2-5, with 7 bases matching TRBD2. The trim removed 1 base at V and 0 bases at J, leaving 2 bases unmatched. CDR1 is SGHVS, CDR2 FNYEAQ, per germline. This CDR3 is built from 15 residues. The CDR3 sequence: CASSLGGGYQETQYF. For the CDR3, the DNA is TGTGCCAGCAGCTTAGGCGGGGGTTACCAAGAGACCCAGTACTTC.

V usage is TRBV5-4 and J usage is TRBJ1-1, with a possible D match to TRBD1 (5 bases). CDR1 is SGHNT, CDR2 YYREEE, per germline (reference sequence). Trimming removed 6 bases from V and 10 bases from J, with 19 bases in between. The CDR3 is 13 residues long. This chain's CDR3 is CASTADRASRAFF. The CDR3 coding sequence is TGTGCCAGCACCGCCGACAGAGCGTCTCGAGCTTTCTTT.

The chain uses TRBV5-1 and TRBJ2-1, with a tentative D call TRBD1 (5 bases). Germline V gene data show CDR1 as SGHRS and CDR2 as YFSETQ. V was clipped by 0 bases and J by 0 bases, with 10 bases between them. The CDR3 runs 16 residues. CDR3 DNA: TGCGCCAGCAGCTTGGTGATAGGGGACTCCTACAATGAGCAGTTCTTC. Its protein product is CASSLVIGDSYNEQFF.

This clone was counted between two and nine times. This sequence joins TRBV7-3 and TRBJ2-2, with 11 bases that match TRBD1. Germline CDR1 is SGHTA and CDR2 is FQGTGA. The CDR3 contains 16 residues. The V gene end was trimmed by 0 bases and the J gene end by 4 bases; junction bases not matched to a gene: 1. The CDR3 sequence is CASSLTGQGGTGELFF. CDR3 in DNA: TGTGCCAGCAGCTTAACGGGACAGGGGGGCACCGGGGAGCTGTTTTTT.

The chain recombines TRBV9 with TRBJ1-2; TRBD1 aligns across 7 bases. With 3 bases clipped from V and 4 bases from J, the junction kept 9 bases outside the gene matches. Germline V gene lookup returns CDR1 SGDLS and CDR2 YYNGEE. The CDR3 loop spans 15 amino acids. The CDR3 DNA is TGTGCCAGCAGCGGAGGCGGGACAGCCGGCTATGGCTACACCTTC. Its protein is CASSGGGTAGYGYTF.

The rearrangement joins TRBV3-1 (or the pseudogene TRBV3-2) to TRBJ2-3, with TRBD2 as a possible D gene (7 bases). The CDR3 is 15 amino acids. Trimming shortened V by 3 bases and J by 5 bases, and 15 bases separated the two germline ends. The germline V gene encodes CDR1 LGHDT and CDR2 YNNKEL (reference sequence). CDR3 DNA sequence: TGTGCCAGCAGCCAGAGGGGGGGCCATGGAGATACGCAGTATTTT. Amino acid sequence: CASSQRGGHGDTQYF.

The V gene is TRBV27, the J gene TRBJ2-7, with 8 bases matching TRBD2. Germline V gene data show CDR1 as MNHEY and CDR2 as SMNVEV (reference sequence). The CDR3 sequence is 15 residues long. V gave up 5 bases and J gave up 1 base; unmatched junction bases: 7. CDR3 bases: TGTGCCAGCAGTCCCGGGGGGGGGCGATCCTACGAGCAGTACTTC. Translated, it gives CASSPGGGRSYEQYF.

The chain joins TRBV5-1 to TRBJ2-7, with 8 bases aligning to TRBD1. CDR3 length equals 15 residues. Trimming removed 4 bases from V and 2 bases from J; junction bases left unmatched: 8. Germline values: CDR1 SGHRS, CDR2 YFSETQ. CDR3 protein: CASSPEGQVTYEQYF. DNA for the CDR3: TGCGCCAGCAGCCCGGAGGGACAGGTAACCTACGAGCAGTACTTC.

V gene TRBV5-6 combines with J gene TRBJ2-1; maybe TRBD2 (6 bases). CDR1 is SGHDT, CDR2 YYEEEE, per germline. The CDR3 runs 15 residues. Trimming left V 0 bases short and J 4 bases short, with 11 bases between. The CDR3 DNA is TGTGCCAGCAGCTTGGTTCATGGGGGGTACAATGAGCAGTTCTTC. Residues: CASSLVHGGYNEQFF.

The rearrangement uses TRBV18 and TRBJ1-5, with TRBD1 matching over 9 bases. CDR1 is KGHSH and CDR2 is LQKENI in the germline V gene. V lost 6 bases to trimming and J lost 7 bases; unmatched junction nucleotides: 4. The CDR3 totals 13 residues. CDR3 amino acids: CASSPDRGQPQHF. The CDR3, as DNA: TGTGCCAGCTCCCCGGACAGGGGCCAGCCCCAGCATTTT.

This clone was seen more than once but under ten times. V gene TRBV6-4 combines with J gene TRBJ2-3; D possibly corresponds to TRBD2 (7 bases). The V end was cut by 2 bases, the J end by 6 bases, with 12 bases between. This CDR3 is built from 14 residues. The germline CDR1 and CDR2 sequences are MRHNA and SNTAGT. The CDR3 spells CASSDGGGGDTQYF. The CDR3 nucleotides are TGTGCCAGCAGTGACGGCGGGGGCGGGGATACGCAGTATTTT.

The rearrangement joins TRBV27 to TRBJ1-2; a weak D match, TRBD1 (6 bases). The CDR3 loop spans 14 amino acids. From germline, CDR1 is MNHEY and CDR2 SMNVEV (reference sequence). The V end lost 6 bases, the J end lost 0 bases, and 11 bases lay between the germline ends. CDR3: CASRGAGANYGYTF. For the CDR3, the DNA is TGTGCCAGCAGGGGGGCAGGGGCTAACTATGGCTACACCTTC.

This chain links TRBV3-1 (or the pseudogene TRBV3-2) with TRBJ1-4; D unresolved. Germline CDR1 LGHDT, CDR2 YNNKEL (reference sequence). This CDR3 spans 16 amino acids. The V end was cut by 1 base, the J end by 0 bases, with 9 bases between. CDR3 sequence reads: CASSQVSVATNEKLFF. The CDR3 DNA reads TGTGCCAGCAGCCAAGTGTCGGTTGCAACTAATGAAAAACTGTTTTTT.

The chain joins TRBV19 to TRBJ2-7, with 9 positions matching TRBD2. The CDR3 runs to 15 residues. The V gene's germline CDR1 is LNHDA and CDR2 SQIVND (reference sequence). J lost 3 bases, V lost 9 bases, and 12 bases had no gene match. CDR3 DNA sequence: TGTGCCAGCATGGATGGGCTAGCGGGGAGCTACGAGCAGTACTTC. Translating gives CASMDGLAGSYEQYF. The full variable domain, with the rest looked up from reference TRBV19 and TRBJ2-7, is DGGITQSPKYLFRKEGQNVTLSCEQNLNHDAMYWYRQDPGQGLRLIYYSQIVNDFQKGDIAEGYSVSREKKESFPLTVTSAQKNPTAFYLCASMDGLAGSYEQYFGPGTRLTVT.

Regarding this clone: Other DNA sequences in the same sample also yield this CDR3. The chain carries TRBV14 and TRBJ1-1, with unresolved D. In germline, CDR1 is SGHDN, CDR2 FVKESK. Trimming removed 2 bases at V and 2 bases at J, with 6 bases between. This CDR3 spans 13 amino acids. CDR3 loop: CASSQQVNTEAFF. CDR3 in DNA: TGTGCCAGCAGCCAACAGGTAAACACTGAAGCTTTCTTT.

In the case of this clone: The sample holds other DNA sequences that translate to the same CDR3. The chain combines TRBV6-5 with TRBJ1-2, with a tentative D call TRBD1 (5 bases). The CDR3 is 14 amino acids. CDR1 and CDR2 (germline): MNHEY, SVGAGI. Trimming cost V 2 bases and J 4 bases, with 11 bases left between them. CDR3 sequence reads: CASSYGQGGYGYTF. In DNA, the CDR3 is TGTGCCAGCAGTTACGGCCAGGGCGGCTATGGCTACACCTTC.

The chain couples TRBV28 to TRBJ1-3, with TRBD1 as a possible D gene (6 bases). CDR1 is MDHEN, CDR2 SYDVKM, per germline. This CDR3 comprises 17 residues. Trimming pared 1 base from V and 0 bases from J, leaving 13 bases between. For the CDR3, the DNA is TGTGCCAGCAGTTTATCCGGGACACTTTTCTCTGGAAACACCATATATTTT. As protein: CASSLSGTLFSGNTIYF.